By sample fraction, the clone carrying this T cell receptor (beta chain) is medium-sized. The antigen is not known. No treatment had been given to any patient before thyroid surgery. The CDR3 is 12 amino acids. The germline V and J ends were trimmed by 6 bases and 0 bases, with 5 bases remaining between them. Germline V CDR1 and CDR2: MDHEN, SYDVKM. The sample originates from a study of metastatic and nonmetastatic thyroid tumors. MiXCR re-clonotyped the PCR reads for TCRdb. The table has about 33,000 clones, 18% seen once. Broader study findings: When malignant thyroid tumors were compared with benign nodules, TCR beta diversity was reportedly significantly higher in the malignant tumors. This held in both blood and tumor samples.

V gene TRBV28 combines with J gene TRBJ1-2; D unresolved. The TCR sequence derives from a male donor with papillary thyroid cancer or a benign thyroid nodule (not recorded which). Some clones in this sample may be carry-over from other donors' samples. What was sequenced was blood. CDR3 sequence (DNA): TGTGCCAGCAGCCTCACTAACTATGGCTACACCTTC. Translated, it gives CASSLTNYGYTF.